Sequencing of this TCR beta chain was carried out in a study of CD8+ T cells in alopecia areata. Study context: Percent of scalp involved defined treated patients' severity scores. General observations from the study: Relative to normal scalp, lesional scalp, especially alopecia totalis/universalis, showed higher clonality.

About this clone: Its specificity is not known.

Trimming shortened V by 4 bases and J by 9 bases, and 13 bases separated the two germline ends. CDR1 PRHDT and CDR2 FYEKMQ come from the germline V gene (reference sequence). This CDR3 contains 13 residues. RNA was isolated and reverse transcribed to cDNA, the sequencing template. TCRdb's copy holds only in-frame clones and misses some; the assay was immunoSEQ multiplex PCR. The sample consists of about 180,000 clones, approximately 52% of them appearing once. Treatment specified: oral pan-JAK inhibitor, 5-10 mg twice daily. The clonotype was recovered from a human donor with alopecia areata. The V gene is TRBV13, the J gene TRBJ2-1; D is possibly TRBD2 (5 bases). This specimen was CD4+ T cells sorted from blood, taken between weeks 55 and 65, from a patient treated with tofacitinib. Written as DNA, the CDR3 is TGTGCCAGCAGCTCTTACCTAGGACTTGAGCAGTTCTTC. The encoded protein is CASSSYLGLEQFF.